This paragraph covers one TCR beta chain sequence. The data derive from a study of cytomegalovirus exposure and HLA in healthy donors. The PCR ran on 60 Vbeta and 13 Jbeta primers. Using immunoSEQ multiplex PCR, the repertoire was profiled, and TCRdb retains in-frame clones only, with some absent. The sample yields around 27,000 clones, less than 70% seen once. The sample was PBMCs. The sequence was collected from a male donor in good health and CMV-seropositive.

CDR3 sequence: CASSKSGTGETQYF. DNA of the CDR3: TGTGCCAGCAGCAAATCCGGGACAGGGGAGACCCAGTACTTC. V usage is TRBV5-6 and J usage is TRBJ2-5; 9 positions agree with TRBD1. Germline V gives CDR1 SGHDT, CDR2 YYEEEE. V trimming: 4 bases; J trimming: 5 bases; junction bases outside the gene matches: 6. The CDR3 runs to 14 residues.